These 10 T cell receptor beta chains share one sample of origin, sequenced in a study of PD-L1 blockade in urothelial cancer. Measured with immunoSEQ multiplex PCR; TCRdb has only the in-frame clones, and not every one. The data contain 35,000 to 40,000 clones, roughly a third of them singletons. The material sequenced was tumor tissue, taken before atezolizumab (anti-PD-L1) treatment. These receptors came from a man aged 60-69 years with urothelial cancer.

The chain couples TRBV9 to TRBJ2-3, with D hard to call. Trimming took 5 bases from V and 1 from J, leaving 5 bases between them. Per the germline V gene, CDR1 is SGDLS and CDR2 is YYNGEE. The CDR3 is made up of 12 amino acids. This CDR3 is CASSIGTDTQYF. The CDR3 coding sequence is TGTGCCAGCAGTATCGGCACAGATACGCAGTATTTT.

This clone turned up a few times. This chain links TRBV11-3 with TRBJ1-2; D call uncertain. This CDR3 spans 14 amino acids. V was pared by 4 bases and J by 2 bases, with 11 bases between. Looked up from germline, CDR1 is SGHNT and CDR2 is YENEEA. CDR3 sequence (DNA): TGTGCCAGCAGCTACACCTCGCTGAACTATGGCTACACCTTC. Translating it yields CASSYTSLNYGYTF.

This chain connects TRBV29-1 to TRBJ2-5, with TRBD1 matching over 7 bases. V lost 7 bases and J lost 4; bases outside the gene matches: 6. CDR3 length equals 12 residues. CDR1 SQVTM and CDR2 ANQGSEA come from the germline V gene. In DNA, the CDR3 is TGCAGCGCATCGCACAGGGGAGAGACCCAGTACTTC. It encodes CSASHRGETQYF.

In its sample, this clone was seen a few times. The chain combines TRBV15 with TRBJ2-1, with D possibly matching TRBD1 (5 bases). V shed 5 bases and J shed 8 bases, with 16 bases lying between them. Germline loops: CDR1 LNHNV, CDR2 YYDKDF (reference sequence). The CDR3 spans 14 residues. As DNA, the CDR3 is TGTGCCACCAGCGTACGGGCCCCCAGGGATGAGCAGTTCTTC. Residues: CATSVRAPRDEQFF.

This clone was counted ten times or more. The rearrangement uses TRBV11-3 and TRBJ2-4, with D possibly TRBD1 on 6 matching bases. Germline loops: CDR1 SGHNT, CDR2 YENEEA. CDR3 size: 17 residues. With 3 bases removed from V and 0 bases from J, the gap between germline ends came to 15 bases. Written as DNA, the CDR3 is TGTGCCAGCAGCTTGGTAGGGACACAAGGAGCCAAAAACATTCAGTACTTC. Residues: CASSLVGTQGAKNIQYF.

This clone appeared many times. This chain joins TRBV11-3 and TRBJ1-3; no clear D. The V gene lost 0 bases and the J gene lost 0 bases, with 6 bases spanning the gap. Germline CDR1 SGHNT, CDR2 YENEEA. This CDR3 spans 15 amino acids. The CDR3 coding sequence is TGTGCCAGCAGCTTAGACGGGAGCTCTGGAAACACCATATATTTT. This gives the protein CASSLDGSSGNTIYF.

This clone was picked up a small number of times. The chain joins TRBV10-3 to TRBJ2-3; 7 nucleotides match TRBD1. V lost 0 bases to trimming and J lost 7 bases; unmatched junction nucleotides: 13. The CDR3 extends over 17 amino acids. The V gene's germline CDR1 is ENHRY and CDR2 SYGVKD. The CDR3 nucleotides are TGTGCCATCAGTGAGTCGACAGCACAGGGGAGACCTAATACGCAGTATTTT. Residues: CAISESTAQGRPNTQYF.

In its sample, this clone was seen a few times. The CDR3 nucleotides are TGTGCCAGCTCACCAGGTTGGGGACAGGGTTTTATCGGGACTGAAGCTTTCTTT. Protein product: CASSPGWGQGFIGTEAFF. This chain links TRBV18 with TRBJ1-1, with 9 bases aligning to TRBD1. V lost 2 bases, J lost 5 bases, and 15 bases stayed unmatched. The CDR3 extends over 18 amino acids. Germline CDR1 KGHSH, CDR2 LQKENI.

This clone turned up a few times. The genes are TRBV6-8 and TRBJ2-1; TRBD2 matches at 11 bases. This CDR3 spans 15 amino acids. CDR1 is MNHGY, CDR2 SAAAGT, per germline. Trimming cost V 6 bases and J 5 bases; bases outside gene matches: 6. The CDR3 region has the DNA TGTGCCAGCAGCCGGGGGACTAGCGGAGACAATGAGCAGTTCTTC. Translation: CASSRGTSGDNEQFF.

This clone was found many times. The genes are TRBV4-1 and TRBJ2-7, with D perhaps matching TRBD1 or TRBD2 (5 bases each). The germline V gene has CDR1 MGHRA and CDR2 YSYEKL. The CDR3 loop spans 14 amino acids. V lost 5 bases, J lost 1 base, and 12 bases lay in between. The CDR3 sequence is CASSFRDGSYEQYF. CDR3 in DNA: TGCGCCAGCAGCTTCCGGGACGGGTCCTACGAGCAGTACTTC.